What follows are 9 T cell receptor beta chains derived from one specimen sequenced in a study of T cell responses to AZD1222 COVID-19 vaccine. Sequencing was performed with immunoSEQ multiplex PCR; in TCRdb, only in-frame clones are kept and a portion is missing. The repertoire holds roughly 110,000 clones, with about nine tenths as singletons. Sequences were derived from peripheral blood, sampled 28 days after the second AZD1222 dose. The receptor source for this set is an adult who received the AZD1222 COVID-19 vaccine.

The CDR3 DNA reads TGTGCCAGCAGCTCAAGCGGGGAGGGAGCTAGGGCACCTGCGCAGTATTTT. The encoded protein is CASSSSGEGARAPAQYF. V is TRBV7-3 and J is TRBJ2-3; 7 positions match TRBD2. The CDR3 has 17 amino acids. CDR1 and CDR2 from the germline V gene are SGHTA and FQGTGA. The ends lost 4 bases at V and 10 bases at J; junction bases unmatched: 20.

The V gene is TRBV6-1, the J gene TRBJ1-2; D gene uncertain. The CDR3 is 12 amino acids. Deletions cut 1 base from V and 5 bases from J, with 5 bases between. CDR1 MNHNS and CDR2 SASEGT come from the germline V gene. CDR3 bases: TGTGCCAGCAGTGAAGACTTTTATGGCTACACCTTC. Translated, it gives CASSEDFYGYTF.

This sequence joins TRBV7-6 and TRBJ1-2; no reliable D call. The V and J ends lost 5 bases and 7 bases respectively, with 14 bases between them. The CDR3 length is 13 residues. Germline V gene data show CDR1 as SGHVS and CDR2 as FNYEAQ. The CDR3 sequence: CASSINSLSGYTF. The CDR3 nucleotides read TGTGCCAGCAGCATAAATTCTCTATCTGGCTACACCTTC.

The V call is TRBV27, the J call TRBJ2-2, with D perhaps TRBD1 (5 bases). CDR1 and CDR2 (germline): MNHEY, SMNVEV (reference sequence). This CDR3 contains 15 residues. The V end lost 3 bases, the J end lost 6 bases, and 14 bases lay between the germline ends. The DNA of the CDR3 is TGTGCCAGCAGTTTGGTCTGGAAAGGGGCCGGGGAGCTGTTTTTT. This codes for CASSLVWKGAGELFF.

The chain recombines TRBV19 with TRBJ1-5; the D gene is possibly TRBD1 (6 bases). Germline V lookup: CDR1 LNHDA, CDR2 SQIVND (reference sequence). The CDR3 totals 15 residues. V was clipped by 9 bases and J by 6 bases, with 21 bases between them. CDR3 bases: TGTGCCAGCGATCGTGGGGCACAGGGCCTTCAGCCCCAGCATTTT. This translates into CASDRGAQGLQPQHF.

The V call is TRBV12-5, the J call TRBJ2-1; the D gene is possibly TRBD1 (5 bases). CDR3 length: 12 residues. Germline-derived CDR1 and CDR2 are LGHNT and FRNRAP. The V and J ends lost 2 bases and 7 bases respectively, with 6 bases between them. CDR3 in amino acids: CASGLSGNEQFF. As DNA, the CDR3 is TGTGCTAGTGGTTTGTCAGGGAATGAGCAGTTCTTC.

The table lists this clone with a few counts. The rearrangement uses TRBV11-3 and TRBJ2-1, with D possibly matching TRBD2 (5 bases). The CDR3 covers 16 residues. The V and J ends lost 0 bases and 3 bases respectively, with 12 bases between them. Per the germline V gene, CDR1 is SGHNT and CDR2 is YENEEA. The CDR3 loop is CASSLDRGGGYNEQFF. The CDR3 DNA sequence: TGTGCCAGCAGCTTAGATCGGGGTGGCGGCTACAATGAGCAGTTCTTC.

V is TRBV11-2 and J is TRBJ1-2; D uncertain. The CDR3 is 18 amino acids. The germline V gene has CDR1 SGHAT and CDR2 FQNNGV. V lost 2 bases to trimming and J lost 4 bases, with 23 bases between them. The CDR3 nucleotides read TGTGCCAGCAGCTTATTCCTGCGGTTGGTCGGAGGGTCCTATGGCTACACCTTC. Translation: CASSLFLRLVGGSYGYTF.

This chain uses TRBV27 with TRBJ2-7; TRBD2 matches 7 bases. V shed 0 bases and J 3 bases; nucleotides not matched to a gene: 5. The CDR3 totals 15 residues. Germline V gives CDR1 MNHEY, CDR2 SMNVEV (reference sequence). CDR3 nucleotide sequence: TGTGCCAGCAGTTTATCTGGGGGGGAAGGCTACGAGCAGTACTTC. It specifies CASSLSGGEGYEQYF.